The 21 T cell receptor beta chains below were found in one sample sequenced in a study of T cell changes during pregnancy in multiple sclerosis. Measured with immunoSEQ multiplex PCR; TCRdb has only the in-frame clones, and not every one. The sample holds some 80,000 clones, approximately 95% seen once. The specimen comprised CD4+ T cells from peripheral blood mononuclear cells, sampled after pregnancy. These receptors all come from a female donor with multiple sclerosis, enrolled in a pregnancy study.

This chain joins TRBV28 and TRBJ2-2, with 9 nucleotides matching TRBD1. Germline values: CDR1 MDHEN, CDR2 SYDVKM. Trimming at V came to 7 bases and at J to 13 bases, leaving 16 bases not matched to a gene. The CDR3 is 15 residues long. In DNA, the CDR3 is TGTGCCAGCACCCCACCCCCCGGGACAGGGAGACGGCTGTTTTTT. It codes for CASTPPPGTGRRLFF.

V and J are TRBV6-5 and TRBJ2-7; perhaps TRBD1 as D (5 bases). The CDR3 extends over 15 amino acids. Germline loops: CDR1 MNHEY, CDR2 SVGAGI. The V end was cut by 2 bases, the J end by 5 bases, with 16 bases between. The CDR3 spells CASSYSYQGSHEQYF. CDR3 coding DNA: TGTGCCAGCAGTTACAGTTATCAGGGTTCCCACGAGCAGTACTTC.

The chain recombines TRBV5-4 with TRBJ2-7, with D tentatively TRBD2 (7 bases). The ends were cut back, 4 bases at V and 0 bases at J, with 14 bases in the middle. The CDR3 extends over 15 amino acids. CDR1 and CDR2 from the germline V gene are SGHNT and YYREEE (reference sequence). CDR3 nucleotides: TGTGCCAGCAGCCCCAAGGGGGGGAGCTCCTACGAGCAGTACTTC. Translating it yields CASSPKGGSSYEQYF.

The genes are TRBV7-2 and TRBJ2-2; 8 bases fit TRBD2. Germline V CDR1 and CDR2: SGHTA, FQGNSA. V gave up 4 bases and J gave up 8 bases; unmatched junction bases: 6. The CDR3 is made up of 14 amino acids. This CDR3 is CASSWTSSAGELFF. The CDR3 region has the DNA TGTGCCAGCAGCTGGACTAGCTCAGCTGGGGAGCTGTTTTTT.

This chain connects TRBV5-4 to TRBJ1-4; the match to TRBD1 covers 10 bases. The V and J ends lost 2 bases and 3 bases, in that order; junction bases with no gene match: 7. This CDR3 region has 17 residues. The germline V gene encodes CDR1 SGHNT and CDR2 YYREEE (reference sequence). CDR3 residues: CASSLAGQGTANEKLFF. For the CDR3, the DNA is TGTGCCAGCAGCTTAGCGGGACAGGGGACCGCTAATGAAAAACTGTTTTTT.

J is TRBJ2-7 and V is TRBV28; 8 bases are shared with TRBD1. The CDR3 is 15 amino acids. The junction had 9 bases not matched to a gene; V was cut back by 7 bases and J by 1 base. From germline, CDR1 is MDHEN and CDR2 SYDVKM. Here the CDR3 reads CASTKGQGVSYEQYF. In DNA form, the CDR3 reads TGTGCCAGCACCAAAGGACAGGGAGTATCCTACGAGCAGTACTTC.

The chain employs TRBV6-5 and TRBJ1-2; D perhaps matches TRBD1 (6 bases). This CDR3 comprises 15 residues. The germline CDR1 and CDR2 sequences are MNHEY and SVGAGI. Trimming removed 0 bases at V and 7 bases at J, with 15 bases between. This CDR3 is CASSYSPDRISGYTF. The CDR3 nucleotides read TGTGCCAGCAGTTACTCGCCTGACAGGATCAGTGGCTACACCTTC.

The chain recombines TRBV7-2 with TRBJ1-2; 11 bases map to TRBD1. CDR3 size: 14 residues. Germline loops: CDR1 SGHTA, CDR2 FQGNSA. V dropped 2 bases and J dropped 8; count of bases not matched to a gene: 4. The CDR3 bases are TGTGCCAGCAGCTTATTGCGGACAGGGGGCGGCTACACCTTC. It is translated as CASSLLRTGGGYTF.

The chain carries TRBV2 and TRBJ1-1; D is possibly TRBD1 (5 bases). The germline V and J ends were trimmed by 8 bases and 2 bases, with 9 bases remaining between them. Germline CDR1 and CDR2: SNHLY and FYNNEI. The CDR3 has 12 residues. The chain's CDR3 is CASQRGNTEAFF. CDR3 in DNA: TGTGCCAGCCAAAGGGGAAACACTGAAGCTTTCTTT.

This chain connects TRBV11-3 to TRBJ2-1; 11 bases match TRBD1. The CDR3 is 15 residues long. CDR1 SGHNT and CDR2 YENEEA come from the germline V gene. Trimming removed 5 bases from V and 2 bases from J; junction bases left unmatched: 2. CDR3 protein: CASSRGQGAYNEQFF. In nucleotides, the CDR3 is TGTGCCAGCAGCAGGGGACAGGGGGCCTACAATGAGCAGTTCTTC.

V and J are TRBV19 and TRBJ2-2, with TRBD2 matching 8 bases. The CDR3 covers 15 residues. Germline values: CDR1 LNHDA, CDR2 SQIVND (reference sequence). V lost 9 bases, J lost 5 bases, and 11 bases stayed unmatched. This CDR3 is CASRSGREGTGELFF. As DNA, the CDR3 is TGTGCCAGCCGTAGTGGTCGGGAGGGGACCGGGGAGCTGTTTTTT.

The V and J genes are TRBV5-1 and TRBJ2-1; weak D call: TRBD2 (5 bases). CDR1 and CDR2 (germline): SGHRS, YFSETQ. This CDR3 spans 16 amino acids. V was trimmed by 4 bases and J by 6 bases, leaving 20 bases between them. CDR3 sequence reads: CASSPQRLGPPNEQFF. For the CDR3, the DNA is TGCGCCAGCAGCCCACAGCGGCTGGGCCCCCCCAATGAGCAGTTCTTC.

The V and J genes are TRBV6-6 and TRBJ1-5, with a possible D match to TRBD1 (6 bases). The V gene lost 6 bases and the J gene lost 3 bases, with 18 bases spanning the gap. This CDR3 has 16 amino acids. The V gene's germline CDR1 is MNHNY and CDR2 SVGAGI (reference sequence). The CDR3 sequence is CASSKRTELFNQPQHF. In DNA form, the CDR3 reads TGTGCCAGCAGCAAACGGACAGAGCTTTTCAATCAGCCCCAGCATTTT.

The CDR3 here is CASKQGGNSNQPQHF. The CDR3 nucleotides are TGTGCCAGTAAACAGGGTGGGAATAGCAATCAGCCCCAGCATTTT. This chain uses TRBV19 with TRBJ1-5; tentative D call: TRBD1 (6 bases). There are 15 residues in the CDR3. CDR1 LNHDA and CDR2 SQIVND come from the germline V gene (reference sequence). The germline V and J ends were trimmed by 7 bases and 0 bases, with 13 bases remaining between them.

The V call is TRBV5-4, the J call TRBJ2-1; D is perhaps TRBD1 (6 bases). CDR3 size: 13 residues. Germline assignment: CDR1 SGHNT and CDR2 YYREEE (reference sequence). V lost 0 bases and J lost 9, with 10 bases in between. The CDR3 nucleotides are TGTGCCAGCAGCTTGGAGGTGGGGGCTGAGCAGTTCTTC. It translates to CASSLEVGAEQFF.

The V gene is TRBV7-9, the J gene TRBJ2-3; 7 bases are shared with TRBD2. CDR1 and CDR2 (germline): SEHNR, FQNEAQ (reference sequence). Losses at the gene ends were 6 bases for V and 1 base for J; bases not matched to a gene: 4. This CDR3 is built from 14 residues. The CDR3 nucleotides are TGTGCCAGCAGTGGGAGGGAGGGCACAGATACGCAGTATTTT. Translating gives CASSGREGTDTQYF.

The V gene is TRBV5-1, the J gene TRBJ2-1; 11 nucleotides line up with TRBD2. The J segment lost 7 bases and the V segment lost 5 bases, leaving 2 bases of the junction unmatched. The CDR3 has 13 residues. Germline V lookup: CDR1 SGHRS, CDR2 YFSETQ. The CDR3 here is CASRLAGVNEQFF. Here the CDR3 DNA reads TGCGCCAGCAGACTAGCGGGAGTGAATGAGCAGTTCTTC.

This chain joins TRBV28 and TRBJ1-1, with 7 positions matching TRBD1. The CDR3 has 15 residues. V lost 5 bases to trimming and J lost 0 bases; unmatched junction nucleotides: 6. The germline V gene encodes CDR1 MDHEN and CDR2 SYDVKM. The CDR3 DNA is TGTGCCAGCAGTCCGCGGACAGGCATGAACACTGAAGCTTTCTTT. Its translation: CASSPRTGMNTEAFF. The variable domain in full, with the rest retrieved from reference TRBV28 and TRBJ1-1, is DVKVTQSSRYLVKRTGEKVFLECVQDMDHENMFWYRQDPGLGLRLIYFSYDVKMKEKGDIPEGYSVSREKKERFSLILESASTNQTSMYLCASSPRTGMNTEAFFGQGTRLTVV.

This clone occurred a few times. The chain couples TRBV5-1 to TRBJ1-1, with D possibly being TRBD1 (5 bases). Germline V gives CDR1 SGHRS, CDR2 YFSETQ. There are 13 residues in the CDR3. V was trimmed by 1 base and J by 1 base, leaving 5 bases between them. The CDR3 loop reads CASSLQGNTEAFF. DNA of the CDR3: TGCGCCAGCAGCTTGCAGGGGAACACTGAAGCTTTCTTT.

The chain employs TRBV10-2 and TRBJ1-4, with 7 positions matching TRBD1. V lost 9 bases and J lost 4; bases outside the gene matches: 5. CDR1 and CDR2 from the germline V gene are WSHSY and SAAADI. The CDR3 totals 13 residues. Written as DNA, the CDR3 is TGCGCCAGTCAGGCAGGGGGTAATGAAAAACTGTTTTTT. This sequence encodes CASQAGGNEKLFF.

The V and J genes are TRBV19 and TRBJ2-3; D may be TRBD2 (6 bases). V lost 1 base to trimming and J lost 1 base, with 9 bases between them. This CDR3 spans 15 amino acids. Germline V CDR1 and CDR2: LNHDA, SQIVND (reference sequence). As DNA, the CDR3 is TGTGCCAGTAGTATAGGTAGCGGTCGCACAGATACGCAGTATTTT. Protein sequence: CASSIGSGRTDTQYF.